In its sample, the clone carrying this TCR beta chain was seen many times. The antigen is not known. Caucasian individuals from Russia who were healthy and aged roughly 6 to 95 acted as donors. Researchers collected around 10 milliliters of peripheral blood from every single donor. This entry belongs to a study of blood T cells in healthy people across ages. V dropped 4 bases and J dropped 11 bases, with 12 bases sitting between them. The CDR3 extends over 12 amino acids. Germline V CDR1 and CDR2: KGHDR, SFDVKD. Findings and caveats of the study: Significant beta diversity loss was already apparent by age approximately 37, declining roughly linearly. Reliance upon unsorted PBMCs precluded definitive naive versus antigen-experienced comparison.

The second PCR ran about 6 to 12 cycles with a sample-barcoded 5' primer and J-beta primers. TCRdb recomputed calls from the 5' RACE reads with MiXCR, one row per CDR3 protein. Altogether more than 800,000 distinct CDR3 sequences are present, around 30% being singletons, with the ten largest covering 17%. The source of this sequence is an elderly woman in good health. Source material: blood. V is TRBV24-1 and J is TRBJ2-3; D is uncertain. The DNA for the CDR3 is TGTGCCACCAGTGAGTCTCGGGCCAAGCAGTATTTT. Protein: CATSESRAKQYF.